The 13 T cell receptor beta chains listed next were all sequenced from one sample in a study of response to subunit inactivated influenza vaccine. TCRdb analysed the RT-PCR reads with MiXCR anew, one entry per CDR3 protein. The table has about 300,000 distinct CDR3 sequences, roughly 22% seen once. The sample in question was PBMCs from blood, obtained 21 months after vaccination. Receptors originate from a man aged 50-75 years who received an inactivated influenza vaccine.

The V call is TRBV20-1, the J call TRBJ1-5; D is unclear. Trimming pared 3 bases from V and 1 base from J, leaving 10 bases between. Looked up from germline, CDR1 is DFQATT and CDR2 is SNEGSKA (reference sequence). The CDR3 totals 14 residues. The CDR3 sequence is CSASGGVSNQPQHF. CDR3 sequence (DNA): TGCAGTGCTAGTGGTGGGGTCAGCAATCAGCCCCAGCATTTT.

In DNA form, the CDR3 reads TGTGCCAGCAGCCCGAGGGAGGACAAAGCGATTGAGCAGTTCTTC. It is translated as CASSPREDKAIEQFF. The genes are TRBV7-8 and TRBJ2-1, with D perhaps TRBD2 (6 bases). This CDR3 region has 15 residues. Trimming removed 5 bases at V and 9 bases at J, with 20 bases between. In germline, CDR1 is SGHVS, CDR2 FQNEAQ.

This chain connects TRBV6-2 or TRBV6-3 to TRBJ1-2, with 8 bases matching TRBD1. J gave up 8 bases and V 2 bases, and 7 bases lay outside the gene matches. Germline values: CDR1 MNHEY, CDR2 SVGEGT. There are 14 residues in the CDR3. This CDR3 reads CASSYGQGHGGYTF. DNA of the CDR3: TGTGCCAGCAGTTACGGACAGGGACATGGAGGCTACACCTTC.

The CDR3 sequence is CSARPGTGGGDGYTF. For the CDR3, the DNA is TGCAGTGCTAGACCCGGGACAGGGGGAGGGGATGGCTACACCTTC. V gene TRBV20-1 combines with J gene TRBJ1-2; 11 nucleotides line up with TRBD1. The CDR3 runs to 15 residues. Germline V gene sequence: CDR1 DFQATT, CDR2 SNEGSKA (reference sequence). Trimming took 2 bases from V and 6 from J; bases not matched to a gene: 8.

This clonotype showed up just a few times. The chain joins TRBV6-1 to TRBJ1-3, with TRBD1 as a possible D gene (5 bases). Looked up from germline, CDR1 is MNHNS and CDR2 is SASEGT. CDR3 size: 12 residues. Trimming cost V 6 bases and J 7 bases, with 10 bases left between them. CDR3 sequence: CASRDWGNTIYF. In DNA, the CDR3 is TGTGCCAGCAGAGACTGGGGGAACACCATATATTTT.

Written as DNA, the CDR3 is TGTGCCAGCAGCCGACAGTTCGGTCAGCCCCAGCATTTT. Translated: CASSRQFGQPQHF. This chain links TRBV6-1 with TRBJ1-5; D is possibly TRBD1 (5 bases). Germline lookup yields CDR1 MNHNS and CDR2 SASEGT. V dropped 6 bases and J dropped 6 bases, with 12 bases sitting between them. This CDR3 spans 13 amino acids.

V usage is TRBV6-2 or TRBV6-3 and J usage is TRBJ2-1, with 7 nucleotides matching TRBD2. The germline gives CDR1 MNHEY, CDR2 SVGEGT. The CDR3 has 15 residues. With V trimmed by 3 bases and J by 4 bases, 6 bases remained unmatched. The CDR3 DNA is TGTGCCAGCAGTTATGGCGGGAGAGAGTACAATGAGCAGTTCTTC. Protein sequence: CASSYGGREYNEQFF.

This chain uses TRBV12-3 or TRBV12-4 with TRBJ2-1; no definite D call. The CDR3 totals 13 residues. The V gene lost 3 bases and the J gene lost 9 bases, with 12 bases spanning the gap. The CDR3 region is CASSFFQRGEQFF. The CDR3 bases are TGTGCCAGCAGTTTCTTCCAGCGTGGTGAGCAGTTCTTC.

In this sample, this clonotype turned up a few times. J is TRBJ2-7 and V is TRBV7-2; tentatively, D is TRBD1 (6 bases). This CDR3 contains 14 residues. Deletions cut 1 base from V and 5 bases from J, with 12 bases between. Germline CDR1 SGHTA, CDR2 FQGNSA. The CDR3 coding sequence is TGTGCCAGCAGCTTAGTTCAGGGGAGAAACGAGCAGTACTTC. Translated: CASSLVQGRNEQYF.

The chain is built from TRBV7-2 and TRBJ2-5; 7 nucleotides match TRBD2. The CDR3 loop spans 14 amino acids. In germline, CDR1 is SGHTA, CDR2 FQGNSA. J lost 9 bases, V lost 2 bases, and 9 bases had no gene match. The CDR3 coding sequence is TGTGCCAGCAGCTTAAACCAGGGAGGGTTGGCCCAGTACTTC. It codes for CASSLNQGGLAQYF.

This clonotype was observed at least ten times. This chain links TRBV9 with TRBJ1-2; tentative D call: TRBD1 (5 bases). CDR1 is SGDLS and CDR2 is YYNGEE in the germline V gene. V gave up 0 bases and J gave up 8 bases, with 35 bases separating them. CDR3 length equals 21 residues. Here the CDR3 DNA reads TGTGCCAGCAGCGTAGCTTCGATCCCTTTACGTAGGGCAGGGCCGGCGGGCGGCTACACCTTC. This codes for CASSVASIPLRRAGPAGGYTF.

This CDR3 reads CASSPVAGSNTGELFF. The CDR3 coding sequence is TGTGCCAGCAGTCCCGTGGCGGGGTCGAACACCGGGGAGCTGTTTTTT. The chain couples TRBV7-3 to TRBJ2-2; a possible D gene is TRBD2 (6 bases). The length of the CDR3 is 16 residues. Trimming cost V 6 bases and J 0 bases, with 14 bases left between them. In germline, CDR1 is SGHTA, CDR2 FQGTGA.

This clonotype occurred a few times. CDR3 nucleotides: TGTGCCAGCAGTATCCTTTGGGGGCCGCAAGAGACCCAGTACTTC. This sequence encodes CASSILWGPQETQYF. The chain has TRBV28 and TRBJ2-5; perhaps TRBD1 as D (6 bases). Trimming removed 5 bases at V and 2 bases at J, with 15 bases between. The CDR3 has 15 amino acids. The germline V gene encodes CDR1 MDHEN and CDR2 SYDVKM. Full variable domain (missing parts from reference TRBV28 and TRBJ2-5): DVKVTQSSRYLVKRTGEKVFLECVQDMDHENMFWYRQDPGLGLRLIYFSYDVKMKEKGDIPEGYSVSREKKERFSLILESASTNQTSMYLCASSILWGPQETQYFGPGTRLLVL.